Detailed here is one T cell receptor (beta chain). This sample was taken from a study of T cell repertoires in ileal Crohn's disease. Study in general: All patients had surgery for stricturing (61%) or penetrating (roughly 39%) disease.

V gave up 7 bases and J gave up 2 bases, with 12 bases separating them. Germline CDR1 reads MNHEY; CDR2 reads SMNVEV (reference sequence). The CDR3 contains 14 residues. Produced via immunoSEQ multiplex PCR; TCRdb's table is partial and in-frame only. The sample shows 5,000 or so clones, roughly 79% of them seen only once. The specimen sequenced was ileal tissue. The chain links TRBV27 to TRBJ2-1, with D possibly TRBD1 on 6 matching bases. The sequence derives from an adult with Crohn's disease. The CDR3 DNA follows: TGTGCCAGCAAGAGGGACACTACCTACAATGAGCAGTTCTTC. Its protein is CASKRDTTYNEQFF.